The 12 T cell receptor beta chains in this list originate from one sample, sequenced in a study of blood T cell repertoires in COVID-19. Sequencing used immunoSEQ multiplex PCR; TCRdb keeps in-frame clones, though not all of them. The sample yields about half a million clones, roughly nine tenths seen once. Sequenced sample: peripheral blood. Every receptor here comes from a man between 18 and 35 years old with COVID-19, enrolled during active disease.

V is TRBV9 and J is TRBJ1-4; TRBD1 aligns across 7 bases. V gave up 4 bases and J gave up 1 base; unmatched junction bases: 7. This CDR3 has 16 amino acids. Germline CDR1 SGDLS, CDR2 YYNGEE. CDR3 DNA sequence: TGTGCCAGCAGCCCTCGACAGGGCCAAACTAATGAAAAACTGTTTTTT. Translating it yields CASSPRQGQTNEKLFF.

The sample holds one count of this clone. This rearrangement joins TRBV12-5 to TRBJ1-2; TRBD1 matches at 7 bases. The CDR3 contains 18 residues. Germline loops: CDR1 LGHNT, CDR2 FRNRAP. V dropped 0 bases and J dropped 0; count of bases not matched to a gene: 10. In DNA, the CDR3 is TGTGCTAGTGGTTTGGTACAGGGCAGGGGGTTCCCTAACTATGGCTACACCTTC. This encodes CASGLVQGRGFPNYGYTF.

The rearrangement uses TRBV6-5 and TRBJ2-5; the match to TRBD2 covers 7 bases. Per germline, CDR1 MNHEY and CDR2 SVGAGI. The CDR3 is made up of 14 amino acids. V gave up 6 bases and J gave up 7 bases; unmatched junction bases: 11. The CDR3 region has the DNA TGTGCCAGCAGGGCTTTTGGCCGGGGGGTGACCCAGTACTTC. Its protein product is CASRAFGRGVTQYF.

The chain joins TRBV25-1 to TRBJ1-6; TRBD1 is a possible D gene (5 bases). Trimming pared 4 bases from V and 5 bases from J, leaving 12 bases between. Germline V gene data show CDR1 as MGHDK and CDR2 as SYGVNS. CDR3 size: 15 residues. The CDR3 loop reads CASSAYRGNNSPLHF. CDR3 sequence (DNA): TGTGCCAGCAGTGCCTACCGGGGGAATAATTCACCCCTCCACTTT.

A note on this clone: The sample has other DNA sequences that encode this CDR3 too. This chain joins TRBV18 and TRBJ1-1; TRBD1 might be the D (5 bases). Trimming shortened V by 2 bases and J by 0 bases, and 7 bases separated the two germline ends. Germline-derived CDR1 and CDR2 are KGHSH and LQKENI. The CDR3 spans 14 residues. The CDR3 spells CASSPGQLNTEAFF. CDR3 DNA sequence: TGTGCCAGCTCACCAGGACAATTGAACACTGAAGCTTTCTTT. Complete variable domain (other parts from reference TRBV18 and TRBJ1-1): NAGVMQNPRHLVRRRGQEARLRCSPMKGHSHVYWYRQLPEEGLKFMVYLQKENIIDESGMPKERFSAEFPKEGPSILRIQQVVRGDSAAYFCASSPGQLNTEAFFGQGTRLTVV.

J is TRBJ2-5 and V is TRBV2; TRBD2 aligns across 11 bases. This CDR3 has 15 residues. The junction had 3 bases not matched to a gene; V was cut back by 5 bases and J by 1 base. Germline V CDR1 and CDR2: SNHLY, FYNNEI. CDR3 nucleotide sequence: TGTGCCAGCAGTTGGGGACTAGCGGCCCAAGAGACCCAGTACTTC. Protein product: CASSWGLAAQETQYF.

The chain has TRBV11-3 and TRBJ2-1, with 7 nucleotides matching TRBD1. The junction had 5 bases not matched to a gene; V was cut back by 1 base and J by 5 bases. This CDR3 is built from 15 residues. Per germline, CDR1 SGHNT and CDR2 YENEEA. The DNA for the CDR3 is TGTGCCAGCAGCTTAGCTACGACAGGGAACAATGAGCAGTTCTTC. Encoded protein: CASSLATTGNNEQFF.

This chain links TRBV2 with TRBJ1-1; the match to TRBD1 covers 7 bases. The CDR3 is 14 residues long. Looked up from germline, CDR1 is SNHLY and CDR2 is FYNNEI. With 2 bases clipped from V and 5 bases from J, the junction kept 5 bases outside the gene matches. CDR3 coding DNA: TGTGCCAGCAGTGAAACAGGGGCAAGGACTGAAGCTTTCTTT. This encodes CASSETGARTEAFF.

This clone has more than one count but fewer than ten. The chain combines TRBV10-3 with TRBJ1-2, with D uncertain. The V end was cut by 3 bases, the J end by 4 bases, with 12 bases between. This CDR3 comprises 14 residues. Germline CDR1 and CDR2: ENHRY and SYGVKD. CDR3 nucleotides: TGTGCCATCAGTGATTCCGTCCAGGCCTATGGCTACACCTTC. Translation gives CAISDSVQAYGYTF.

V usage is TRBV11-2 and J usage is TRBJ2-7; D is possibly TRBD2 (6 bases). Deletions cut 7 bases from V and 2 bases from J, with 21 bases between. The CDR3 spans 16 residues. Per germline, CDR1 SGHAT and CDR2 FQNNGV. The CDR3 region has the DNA TGTGCCAGCACCCTTATACCGGGACTTCGCCCCTACGAGCAGTACTTC. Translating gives CASTLIPGLRPYEQYF.

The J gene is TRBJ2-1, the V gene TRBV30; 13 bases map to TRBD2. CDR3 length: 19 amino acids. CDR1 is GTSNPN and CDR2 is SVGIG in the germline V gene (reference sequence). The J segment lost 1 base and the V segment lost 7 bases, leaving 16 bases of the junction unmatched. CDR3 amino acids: CASTVSTSGREGSYNEQFF. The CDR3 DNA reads TGTGCCTCCACTGTTAGCACTAGCGGGAGGGAGGGGTCCTACAATGAGCAGTTCTTC.

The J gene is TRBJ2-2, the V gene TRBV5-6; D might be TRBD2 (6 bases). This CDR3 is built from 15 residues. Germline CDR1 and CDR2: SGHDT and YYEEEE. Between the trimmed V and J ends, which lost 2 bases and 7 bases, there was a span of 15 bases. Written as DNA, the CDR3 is TGTGCCAGCAGCTTAATCGGGACTCCCAGCGGGGAGCTGTTTTTT. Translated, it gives CASSLIGTPSGELFF.